These 30 T cell receptor beta chains came from one sample sequenced in a study of beta chain features in type 1 diabetes (dated by TCRdb to the late 2010s). The antigens for these receptors are not known. Paper-wide results and their limitations: A moderate but significant shortening of TCRB CDR3 length was observed in type 1 diabetes patients in all four CD4+ subsets.

Library generation was performed with the immunoSEQ multiplex PCR assay. The entire isolated RNA was reverse transcribed using the High Capacity cDNA Reverse Transcription Kit, and thus expressed TCRB transcripts were sequenced. TCRdb provides this immuneACCESS table in a form limited to in-frame rearrangements. Some clones are lacking; in checked studies, under half of them reflect an unresolved V gene, and why the rest are absent is not known. The sample table records hundreds of thousands of clones; about 14% of these occur just once. The ten largest account for 0.035% to 0.04% of the sample. Sample: naive CD4+ T cells from blood. The cell subset or site label corresponds to: true naive CD4+ T cells. The source of these receptors is a man between 18 and 29 years old with type 1 diabetes.

This clone has a handful of counts. The chain carries TRBV6-5 and TRBJ2-3, with a tentative D call TRBD2 (5 bases). With 0 bases removed from V and 4 bases from J, the gap between germline ends came to 11 bases. This CDR3 contains 15 residues. Germline-derived CDR1 and CDR2 are MNHEY and SVGAGI. The CDR3 nucleotides are TGTGCCAGCAGTTACTCGTTAGCGTTAGCAGATACGCAGTATTTT. Its protein is CASSYSLALADTQYF.

V is TRBV5-4 and J is TRBJ1-5; unclear D gene. The CDR3 totals 15 residues. Germline loops: CDR1 SGHNT, CDR2 YYREEE (reference sequence). The germline V and J ends were trimmed by 1 base and 0 bases, with 8 bases remaining between them. The CDR3 spells CASSLWADSNQPQHF. The CDR3 DNA reads as TGTGCCAGCAGCTTGTGGGCGGATAGCAATCAGCCCCAGCATTTT.

V usage is TRBV6-6 and J usage is TRBJ1-6, with D possibly matching TRBD1 (5 bases). CDR3 length: 15 amino acids. The V and J ends lost 2 bases and 10 bases respectively, with 15 bases between them. Germline lookup yields CDR1 MNHNY and CDR2 SVGAGI (reference sequence). CDR3 nucleotide sequence: TGTGCCAGCAGTTACGAGGGGAGGTTAGGGTCACCCCTCCACTTT. Amino acid sequence: CASSYEGRLGSPLHF.

V and J are TRBV30 and TRBJ1-4; a weak D match, TRBD1 (5 bases). V lost 4 bases and J lost 3, with 12 bases in between. The CDR3 runs 14 residues. Germline V CDR1 and CDR2: GTSNPN, SVGIG (reference sequence). The CDR3 is CAWNQGTANEKLFF. The CDR3 bases are TGTGCCTGGAATCAGGGCACGGCTAATGAAAAACTGTTTTTT.

This clone was observed a handful of times. The chain links TRBV2 to TRBJ2-1, with 10 bases aligning to TRBD1. The germline gives CDR1 SNHLY, CDR2 FYNNEI. V lost 6 bases to trimming and J lost 7 bases; unmatched junction nucleotides: 3. The CDR3 covers 13 residues. CDR3 sequence (DNA): TGTGCCAGCAGGGGACAGGGGACGAATGAGCAGTTCTTC. Translating gives CASRGQGTNEQFF.

This clone was seen a handful of times. The chain has TRBV7-2 and TRBJ1-2, with D possibly TRBD1 on 6 matching bases. Per the germline V gene, CDR1 is SGHTA and CDR2 is FQGNSA. The CDR3 runs 15 residues. The V and J ends lost 6 bases and 1 base respectively, with 15 bases between them. CDR3 bases: TGTGCCAGCAGACCCCCGGGGGGCCGTAACTATGGCTACACCTTC. It specifies CASRPPGGRNYGYTF.

V is TRBV9 and J is TRBJ2-3; perhaps TRBD1 as D (6 bases). Looked up from germline, CDR1 is SGDLS and CDR2 is YYNGEE. V dropped 0 bases and J dropped 3 bases, with 11 bases sitting between them. This CDR3 comprises 15 residues. CDR3 DNA sequence: TGTGCCAGCAGCGTAGGGGGGCCGCCGACAGATACGCAGTATTTT. Its translation: CASSVGGPPTDTQYF.

A few counts support this clone. The CDR3, as DNA: TGCGCCAGCAGAAGCGGGAGGGCCGTAGAGACCCAGTACTTC. This sequence encodes CASRSGRAVETQYF. The chain uses TRBV5-1 and TRBJ2-5; 10 bases are shared with TRBD2. V dropped 5 bases and J dropped 4; count of bases not matched to a gene: 5. CDR1 is SGHRS, CDR2 YFSETQ, per germline. The CDR3 extends over 14 amino acids.

This clone was seen a few times. The chain employs TRBV19 and TRBJ2-5, with TRBD2 matching 10 bases. The CDR3 loop spans 13 amino acids. J lost 2 bases, V lost 7 bases, and 1 base had no gene match. Germline values: CDR1 LNHDA, CDR2 SQIVND (reference sequence). The CDR3 sequence: CASKGLAQETQYF. CDR3 in DNA: TGTGCCAGTAAGGGACTAGCGCAAGAGACCCAGTACTTC.

With respect to this clone: The same CDR3 is also encoded by other DNA sequences in this sample. The J gene is TRBJ1-2, the V gene TRBV7-9; TRBD1 matches 9 bases. The germline V gene has CDR1 SEHNR and CDR2 FQNEAQ (reference sequence). This CDR3 is built from 14 residues. The trim removed 4 bases at V and 2 bases at J, leaving 2 bases unmatched. The CDR3: CASSSGQGNYGYTF. CDR3 in DNA: TGTGCCAGCAGCTCTGGACAGGGGAACTATGGCTACACCTTC.

The chain links TRBV6-1 to TRBJ2-3; D unclear. The V end was cut by 3 bases, the J end by 8 bases, with 6 bases between. Germline V lookup: CDR1 MNHNS, CDR2 SASEGT. CDR3 size: 11 residues. The CDR3 sequence: CASSESSTQYF. CDR3 DNA sequence: TGTGCCAGCAGTGAGTCTAGTACGCAGTATTTT.

A few counts support this clone. The chain has TRBV7-6 and TRBJ1-3; 9 nucleotides agree with TRBD1. J was trimmed by 3 bases and V by 5 bases; bases with no gene match: 8. This CDR3 is 16 amino acids long. Germline V lookup: CDR1 SGHVS, CDR2 FNYEAQ. In DNA, the CDR3 is TGTGCCAGCAGCCAACGACAGGGGGTATATGGAAACACCATATATTTT. Protein sequence: CASSQRQGVYGNTIYF.

This clone was seen more than once but under ten times. The CDR3 spells CASSVAGAHTGELFF. Written as DNA, the CDR3 is TGTGCCAGCAGCGTAGCAGGGGCCCACACCGGGGAGCTGTTTTTT. The chain employs TRBV9 and TRBJ2-2; a weak D match, TRBD1 (6 bases). The germline gives CDR1 SGDLS, CDR2 YYNGEE. Trimming shortened V by 0 bases and J by 3 bases, and 9 bases separated the two germline ends. This CDR3 region has 15 residues.

This clone was seen more than once but under ten times. J is TRBJ2-1 and V is TRBV7-8, with a possible D match to TRBD2 (5 bases). The V end was cut by 1 base, the J end by 8 bases, with 15 bases between. Germline V lookup: CDR1 SGHVS, CDR2 FQNEAQ. The length of the CDR3 is 15 residues. The CDR3 loop is CASSLEWAQRDEQFF. CDR3 bases: TGTGCCAGCAGCTTAGAGTGGGCCCAGAGGGATGAGCAGTTCTTC.

The chain employs TRBV25-1 and TRBJ1-2, with TRBD1 matching over 7 bases. V lost 1 base, J lost 7 bases, and 9 bases stayed unmatched. Looked up from germline, CDR1 is MGHDK and CDR2 is SYGVNS. The CDR3 extends over 15 amino acids. CDR3 amino acids: CASSELAGGYAGYTF. The CDR3 DNA is TGTGCCAGCAGTGAATTGGCAGGGGGTTATGCTGGCTACACCTTC.

This clone has more than one count but fewer than ten. V and J are TRBV5-1 and TRBJ1-1; TRBD1 matches at 10 bases. Trimming cost V 3 bases and J 7 bases; bases outside gene matches: 3. CDR1 is SGHRS, CDR2 YFSETQ, per germline. This CDR3 contains 13 residues. The CDR3 nucleotides are TGCGCCAGCAGCTCCGGACAGGGGGGTGAAGCTTTCTTT. It codes for CASSSGQGGEAFF.

The chain combines TRBV27 with TRBJ2-2; maybe TRBD2 (5 bases). The CDR3 sequence is 17 residues long. Germline assignment: CDR1 MNHEY and CDR2 SMNVEV (reference sequence). The V end was cut by 2 bases, the J end by 2 bases, with 15 bases between. For the CDR3, the DNA is TGTGCCAGCAGTTTAAAAAGTCTAGCTCACAACACCGGGGAGCTGTTTTTT. It is translated as CASSLKSLAHNTGELFF.

The J gene is TRBJ2-7, the V gene TRBV5-6; D is perhaps TRBD2 (6 bases). The CDR3 contains 12 residues. V lost 1 base to trimming and J lost 4 bases, with 6 bases between them. Germline CDR1 reads SGHDT; CDR2 reads YYEEEE. The CDR3 nucleotides read TGTGCCAGCAGCTTGCGGGGGTACGAGCAGTACTTC. It codes for CASSLRGYEQYF. The whole variable domain, filled in from reference TRBV5-6 and TRBJ2-7, reads DAGVTQSPTHLIKTRGQQVTLRCSPKSGHDTVSWYQQALGQGPQFIFQYYEEEERQRGNFPDRFSGHQFPNYSSELNVNALLLGDSALYLCASSLRGYEQYFGPGTRLTVT.

In this sample, this clone turned up a few times. This chain connects TRBV5-4 to TRBJ2-3, with 7 bases identical to TRBD1. V shed 2 bases and J 0 bases; nucleotides not matched to a gene: 3. Germline assignment: CDR1 SGHNT and CDR2 YYREEE (reference sequence). The CDR3 covers 15 residues. CDR3 loop: CASSFRQGSTDTQYF. The CDR3 bases are TGTGCCAGCAGCTTCCGACAGGGTAGCACAGATACGCAGTATTTT.

This clone has only a few counts. The sample has other DNA sequences that encode this CDR3 too. The rearrangement uses TRBV18 and TRBJ2-1; possibly TRBD2 for D (5 bases). Trimming stripped 6 bases from V and 7 bases from J, with 16 bases between. This CDR3 has 14 amino acids. Germline CDR1 reads KGHSH; CDR2 reads LQKENI. This CDR3 is CASSPPGVRNEQFF. In DNA, the CDR3 is TGTGCCAGCTCCCCCCCCGGGGTTCGGAATGAGCAGTTCTTC.

The rearrangement links TRBV5-6 to TRBJ2-1, with D perhaps TRBD1 (6 bases). Germline-derived CDR1 and CDR2 are SGHDT and YYEEEE. The V gene lost 7 bases and the J gene lost 5 bases, with 10 bases spanning the gap. The CDR3 runs to 12 residues. DNA of the CDR3: TGTGCCAGCGACAGGCAGCACAATGAGCAGTTCTTC. Protein: CASDRQHNEQFF.

The chain is built from TRBV4-1 and TRBJ1-2; the D gene is possibly TRBD1 (5 bases). Germline CDR1 MGHRA, CDR2 YSYEKL. CDR3 length: 13 residues. Trimming cost V 1 base and J 5 bases, with 8 bases left between them. CDR3 sequence: CASSQAGLYGYTF. The CDR3, as DNA: TGCGCCAGCAGCCAAGCGGGACTTTATGGCTACACCTTC.

The rearrangement links TRBV30 to TRBJ2-1; TRBD2 might be the D (7 bases). Germline CDR1 GTSNPN, CDR2 SVGIG (reference sequence). V lost 1 base, J lost 8 bases, and 12 bases lay in between. The CDR3 is 13 amino acids. The CDR3 sequence: CAWSEGGSHEQFF. The CDR3 DNA sequence: TGTGCCTGGAGTGAGGGGGGGAGCCATGAGCAGTTCTTC.

A few counts support this clone. This chain links TRBV2 with TRBJ1-1, with D maybe TRBD1 (5 bases). Trimming cost V 10 bases and J 1 base, with 7 bases left between them. CDR3 length: 11 residues. Germline assignment: CDR1 SNHLY and CDR2 FYNNEI. CDR3 nucleotide sequence: TGTGCCAACAGGAAGAACACTGAAGCTTTCTTT. Translated, it gives CANRKNTEAFF.

The CDR3 DNA follows: TGTGCCAGCAGCCCCTACCCCCGGACTTTGGGCTACACCTTC. This encodes CASSPYPRTLGYTF. The chain carries TRBV11-2 and TRBJ1-2; D ambiguous. Trimming left V 5 bases short and J 8 bases short, with 18 bases between. The germline V gene has CDR1 SGHAT and CDR2 FQNNGV. The CDR3 loop spans 14 amino acids. The full variable domain, completed using reference TRBV11-2 and TRBJ1-2, is EAGVAQSPRYKIIEKRQSVAFWCNPISGHATLYWYQQILGQGPKLLIQFQNNGVVDDSQLPKDRFSAERLKGVDSTLKIQPAKLEDSAVYLCASSPYPRTLGYTFGSGTRLTVV.

There are a few counts of this clone. This sequence joins TRBV2 and TRBJ2-3; D tentatively fits TRBD1 or TRBD2 (5 bases each). With 6 bases removed from V and 2 bases from J, the gap between germline ends came to 12 bases. Germline V gene data show CDR1 as SNHLY and CDR2 as FYNNEI. The CDR3 is made up of 14 amino acids. Here the CDR3 DNA reads TGTGCCAGCAGCGGGGACGGCTCCACAGATACGCAGTATTTT. It translates to CASSGDGSTDTQYF.

The rearrangement uses TRBV5-1 and TRBJ2-1; D may match TRBD1 or TRBD2 (5 bases each). The CDR3 covers 14 residues. V lost 0 bases and J lost 5, with 9 bases in between. Germline CDR1 and CDR2: SGHRS and YFSETQ. CDR3 coding DNA: TGCGCCAGCAGCTTGGGGGGGACCCACAATGAGCAGTTCTTC. Translation: CASSLGGTHNEQFF.

The genes are TRBV28 and TRBJ2-5; D gene uncertain. This CDR3 spans 14 amino acids. Trimming left V 6 bases short and J 5 bases short, with 16 bases between. Germline CDR1 reads MDHEN; CDR2 reads SYDVKM. CDR3 nucleotide sequence: TGTGCCAGCAGCCCGAACCCTCTGAGGGAGACCCAGTACTTC. Translating gives CASSPNPLRETQYF.

The chain links TRBV4-2 to TRBJ2-1; 7 bases match TRBD2. CDR3 size: 16 residues. Germline V gene sequence: CDR1 LGHNA, CDR2 YNFKEQ. V shed 0 bases and J 4 bases; nucleotides not matched to a gene: 6. CDR3 region: CASSQDGGGTYNEQFF. Here the CDR3 DNA reads TGTGCCAGCAGCCAAGATGGGGGAGGGACTTACAATGAGCAGTTCTTC.

This clone showed up just a few times. V gene TRBV6-1 combines with J gene TRBJ2-3; D is uncertain. Trimming removed 8 bases at V and 2 bases at J, with 17 bases between. The CDR3 totals 15 residues. Germline CDR1 reads MNHNS; CDR2 reads SASEGT. The CDR3, as DNA: TGTGCCAGCTCCCCAGACGGCAAGCCCACAGATACGCAGTATTTT. Translated: CASSPDGKPTDTQYF.